Detailed here is one TCR beta chain. Its antigen is currently unknown. The data stem from a study of OX40 agonist ivuxolimab in advanced cancers. Study findings and constraints: At doses 0.1 to 3.0 mg/kg, CD4+ and CD8+ clones expanded. On average, CD8+ T cells had more expanded clones than CD4+.

The germline gives CDR1 MNHNY, CDR2 SVGAGI (reference sequence). The CDR3 runs to 13 residues. V lost 7 bases, J lost 5 bases, and 14 bases lay in between. Generated by immunoSEQ multiplex PCR, the TCRdb table keeps only in-frame clones and is missing some. The sample carries fewer than 30,000 clones, 70% to 90% recorded once. This TCR was sampled from an adult with an advanced solid tumor such as melanoma, head and neck, liver or kidney cancer. V usage is TRBV6-6 and J usage is TRBJ2-5; maybe TRBD2 (5 bases). Sequencing was performed on CD4+ or CD8+ T cells sorted from blood, taken in a trial of the OX40 agonist ivuxolimab. CDR3 sequence: CASKTTEIETQYF. As DNA, the CDR3 is TGTGCCAGCAAGACTACTGAGATCGAGACCCAGTACTTC.